This is a list of T cell receptor beta chains from one sample in a study of siplizumab effects on memory and regulatory T cells. Profiling relied on immunoSEQ multiplex PCR, and the TCRdb table lists in-frame clones only, not all of them. The sample yields about 9,900 clones, around two fifths seen once. The antigens for these receptors are not known. The sequenced sample consisted of CFSE-low (dividing) CD4+ T cells sorted from an allogeneic mixed lymphocyte reaction. The origin of the receptors is a human donor in good health; the cells came from an allogeneic mixed lymphocyte reaction. Both conserved end residues are part of each CDR3. The order of the fields is V gene, D gene, J gene, clone size, CDR3 protein, CDR3 DNA. A D gene is named only where the DNA matches it firmly. Not every row has a clone size; where given, it reads once, few, many or a size class.

v_call: TRBV28
d_call: .
j_call: TRBJ2-7
clone_size: few
cdr3_aa: CASSFSSFPQTVQRYF
cdr3_nt: TGTGCCAGCAGTTTTTCGTCTTTCCCACAGACCGTCCAACGGTACTTC

v_call: TRBV7-7
d_call: TRBD2
j_call: TRBJ2-3
clone_size: .
cdr3_aa: CASSEGPGGTQYF
cdr3_nt: TGTGCTAGCAGCGAAGGCCCGGGAGGTACGCAGTATTTT

v_call: TRBV6-1
d_call: TRBD2
j_call: TRBJ2-1
clone_size: .
cdr3_aa: CASTHKRGNWGQFF
cdr3_nt: TGTGCCAGCACCCATAAGCGGGGAAACTGGGGGCAGTTCTTC

v_call: TRBV18
d_call: .
j_call: TRBJ2-7
clone_size: .
cdr3_aa: CASSPPAASYEQYF
cdr3_nt: TGTGCCAGCTCACCACCGGCGGCTTCCTACGAGCAGTACTTC

v_call: TRBV6-6
d_call: .
j_call: TRBJ2-7
clone_size: medium-sized
cdr3_aa: CASSSSRSSYEQYF
cdr3_nt: TGTGCCAGCAGTTCCTCAAGGAGCTCCTACGAGCAGTACTTC

v_call: TRBV10-3
d_call: .
j_call: TRBJ2-1
clone_size: .
cdr3_aa: CAISESTGREQFF
cdr3_nt: TGTGCCATCAGTGAGTCGACCGGCCGCGAGCAGTTCTTC

v_call: TRBV29-1
d_call: .
j_call: TRBJ2-3
clone_size: few
cdr3_aa: CSVDTRWDTQYF
cdr3_nt: TGCAGCGTTGATACTAGGTGGGATACGCAGTATTTT

v_call: TRBV10-3
d_call: TRBD2
j_call: TRBJ2-1
clone_size: .
cdr3_aa: CAISSSGRTDEQFF
cdr3_nt: TGTGCCATCAGTTCTAGCGGGAGGACGGATGAGCAGTTCTTC

v_call: TRBV7-8
d_call: .
j_call: TRBJ1-1
clone_size: .
cdr3_aa: CASSLIPDGTEAFF
cdr3_nt: TGTGCCAGCAGCTTAATCCCGGATGGGACTGAAGCTTTCTTT

v_call: TRBV2
d_call: TRBD1
j_call: TRBJ2-6
clone_size: .
cdr3_aa: CASSAGTGGAPGANVLTF
cdr3_nt: TGTGCCAGCAGTGCCGGGACAGGGGGCGCCCCTGGGGCCAACGTCCTGACTTTC

v_call: TRBV5-1
d_call: .
j_call: TRBJ1-2
clone_size: once
cdr3_aa: CASSLSPGAGYGYTF
cdr3_nt: TGCGCCAGCAGCTTGAGCCCAGGGGCAGGCTATGGCTACACCTTC

v_call: TRBV7-2
d_call: TRBD1
j_call: TRBJ2-5
clone_size: few
cdr3_aa: CASSTQGDRETQYF
cdr3_nt: TGTGCCAGCAGCACCCAGGGGGACAGGGAGACCCAGTACTTC

v_call: TRBV30
d_call: .
j_call: TRBJ1-1
clone_size: .
cdr3_aa: CAWSLNTEAFF
cdr3_nt: TGTGCCTGGAGTTTGAACACTGAAGCTTTCTTT

v_call: TRBV7-3
d_call: .
j_call: TRBJ2-2
clone_size: few
cdr3_aa: CASSWEATSNTGELFF
cdr3_nt: TGTGCCAGCAGTTGGGAGGCTACCTCGAACACCGGGGAGCTGTTTTTT

v_call: TRBV18
d_call: TRBD1
j_call: TRBJ1-2
clone_size: .
cdr3_aa: CASSLGQGNGYTF
cdr3_nt: TGTGCCAGCTCACTAGGACAGGGGAATGGCTACACCTTC

v_call: TRBV5-1
d_call: .
j_call: TRBJ1-1
clone_size: medium-sized
cdr3_aa: CASSWGGPEAFF
cdr3_nt: TGCGCCAGCAGCTGGGGGGGCCCCGAAGCTTTCTTT

v_call: TRBV7-9
d_call: TRBD2
j_call: TRBJ2-7
clone_size: .
cdr3_aa: CASSLELAINEQYF
cdr3_nt: TGTGCCAGCAGCTTAGAACTAGCGATCAACGAGCAGTACTTC

v_call: TRBV18
d_call: TRBD2
j_call: TRBJ2-5
clone_size: few
cdr3_aa: CASSQGREGAQYF
cdr3_nt: TGTGCCAGCTCTCAAGGACGGGAGGGGGCCCAGTACTTC